Each of the 26 T cell receptor beta chains below was sequenced from the same sample in a study of cytomegalovirus exposure and HLA in healthy donors. 60 Vbeta and 13 Jbeta primers were used in PCR. Clones were sequenced by immunoSEQ multiplex PCR, and TCRdb holds only the in-frame ones, with some missing. The repertoire has 100,000 or so clones, more than 60% of them found once; the top ten carry about 5.8%. The sequenced sample was PBMCs. These TCRs come from a male donor in good health and CMV-seronegative.

This clone was observed a handful of times. V and J are TRBV2 and TRBJ2-4; 9 nucleotides agree with TRBD1. J was trimmed by 2 bases and V by 9 bases; bases with no gene match: 20. The CDR3 sequence is 19 residues long. In germline, CDR1 is SNHLY, CDR2 FYNNEI. CDR3 amino acids: CASYSGKQGAANPKNIQYF. The CDR3 DNA reads TGTGCCAGTTATAGCGGAAAACAGGGGGCCGCGAACCCCAAAAACATTCAGTACTTC.

CDR3 in amino acids: CASSFGAKGLKGGDTQYF. CDR3 nucleotide sequence: TGCGCCAGCAGTTTTGGGGCGAAAGGACTAAAAGGAGGGGATACGCAGTATTTT. The rearrangement joins TRBV5-1 to TRBJ2-3, with D possibly TRBD2 on 6 matching bases. Trimming cost V 5 bases and J 6 bases, with 28 bases left between them. This CDR3 is 18 amino acids long. Germline V gene sequence: CDR1 SGHRS, CDR2 YFSETQ. The full variable domain, with the rest looked up from reference TRBV5-1 and TRBJ2-3, is KAGVTQTPRYLIKTRGQQVTLSCSPISGHRSVSWYQQTPGQGLQFLFEYFSETQRNKGNFPGRFSGRQFSNSRSEMNVSTLELGDSALYLCASSFGAKGLKGGDTQYFGPGTRLTVL.

The chain couples TRBV9 to TRBJ2-2; possibly TRBD2 for D (5 bases). V was cut by 2 bases and J by 5 bases, with 13 bases left in between. The germline CDR1 and CDR2 sequences are SGDLS and YYNGEE. The CDR3 is made up of 15 amino acids. In DNA form, the CDR3 reads TGTGCCAGCAGCGTGAGAGGGAGCAGTACCGGGGAGCTGTTTTTT. Protein product: CASSVRGSSTGELFF.

The rearrangement uses TRBV6-1 and TRBJ1-2, with 8 bases fitting TRBD1. The germline V gene has CDR1 MNHNS and CDR2 SASEGT. The J segment lost 4 bases and the V segment lost 6 bases, leaving 10 bases of the junction unmatched. The CDR3 has 15 residues. CDR3 coding DNA: TGTGCCAGCAGCCTGCAGTGGGGGACAGGCTATGGCTACACCTTC. Encoded protein: CASSLQWGTGYGYTF.

The count of this clone is one. V gene TRBV11-2 combines with J gene TRBJ1-4, with D unclear. This CDR3 spans 13 amino acids. V was clipped by 3 bases and J by 5 bases, with 7 bases between them. Germline assignment: CDR1 SGHAT and CDR2 FQNNGV. This CDR3 reads CASSFDLNEKLFF. The CDR3 nucleotides read TGTGCCAGCAGCTTTGACTTAAATGAAAAACTGTTTTTT. Supplemented by reference TRBV11-2 and TRBJ1-4, the full variable domain reads EAGVAQSPRYKIIEKRQSVAFWCNPISGHATLYWYQQILGQGPKLLIQFQNNGVVDDSQLPKDRFSAERLKGVDSTLKIQPAKLEDSAVYLCASSFDLNEKLFFGSGTQLSVL.

This clone occurred once. The chain links TRBV2 to TRBJ2-1, with 7 bases identical to TRBD2. Germline CDR1 and CDR2: SNHLY and FYNNEI. After removal of 6 bases from V and 0 bases from J, the junction contained 14 bases not matched to a gene. This CDR3 region has 18 residues. The DNA for the CDR3 is TGTGCCAGCAGGTCTGCGCGGGAGCTCTTCCGCTCCTACAATGAGCAGTTCTTC. This translates into CASRSARELFRSYNEQFF.

The gene calls are TRBV10-3 and TRBJ2-1; 12 positions agree with TRBD2. Germline V gives CDR1 ENHRY, CDR2 SYGVKD. The CDR3 loop spans 18 amino acids. The trim removed 2 bases at V and 6 bases at J, leaving 11 bases unmatched. The CDR3 nucleotides are TGTGCCATCAGTGAGCCTGCTAGCGGGAGGGCCCTCACCAATGAGCAGTTCTTC. It specifies CAISEPASGRALTNEQFF.

V gene TRBV5-6 combines with J gene TRBJ2-2, with 11 nucleotides matching TRBD2. The CDR3 has 19 amino acids. Losses at the gene ends were 2 bases for V and 1 base for J; bases not matched to a gene: 10. CDR1 SGHDT and CDR2 YYEEEE come from the germline V gene. The chain's CDR3 is CASSFYSGRGRWNTGELFF. The CDR3 bases are TGTGCCAGCAGCTTTTATAGCGGGAGGGGTAGATGGAACACCGGGGAGCTGTTTTTT.

The chain has TRBV11-2 and TRBJ2-7, with D possibly matching TRBD2 (7 bases). This CDR3 has 13 amino acids. The germline V gene encodes CDR1 SGHAT and CDR2 FQNNGV. Trimming cost V 6 bases and J 3 bases, with 12 bases left between them. The CDR3 DNA follows: TGTGCCAGCAGACGGGGGGCCCTCTACGAGCAGTACTTC. It specifies CASRRGALYEQYF.

The CDR3 DNA reads as TGCGCCAGCAGCTCCCCTCGGAGGGTTGAGCAGTTCTTC. This gives the protein CASSSPRRVEQFF. The chain uses TRBV5-1 and TRBJ2-1; the D gene is possibly TRBD2 (6 bases). The CDR3 is 13 amino acids. Trimming shortened V by 3 bases and J by 9 bases, and 13 bases separated the two germline ends. Looked up from germline, CDR1 is SGHRS and CDR2 is YFSETQ.

The chain links TRBV6-6 to TRBJ1-1; a possible D gene is TRBD1 (6 bases). This CDR3 region has 14 residues. From germline, CDR1 is MNHNY and CDR2 SVGAGI (reference sequence). With 2 bases removed from V and 2 bases from J, the gap between germline ends came to 9 bases. CDR3 nucleotides: TGTGCCAGCAGTTACCGGGGACAAAACACTGAAGCTTTCTTT. This sequence encodes CASSYRGQNTEAFF.

The chain uses TRBV5-1 and TRBJ2-7, with 9 bases that match TRBD1. The CDR3 runs to 14 residues. Germline CDR1 is SGHRS and CDR2 is YFSETQ. V was pared by 4 bases and J by 1 base, with 3 bases of the junction left unmatched. The CDR3 DNA reads as TGCGCCAGCAGCCCCGGGACAGGGTCCTACGAGCAGTACTTC. Amino acid sequence: CASSPGTGSYEQYF.

The CDR3 bases are TGTGCCAGCAAAGGGACTAGCGGCTCCTACGAGCAGTACTTC. As protein: CASKGTSGSYEQYF. The V gene is TRBV6-5, the J gene TRBJ2-5, with 11 bases fitting TRBD2. The J call may be incorrect, as the DNA end agrees better with TRBJ2-7. Germline-derived CDR1 and CDR2 are MNHEY and SVGAGI. There are 14 residues in the CDR3.

The table lists this clone with a few counts. The chain is built from TRBV13 and TRBJ2-3, with 12 bases aligning to TRBD2. The CDR3 contains 19 residues. Germline CDR1 reads PRHDT; CDR2 reads FYEKMQ (reference sequence). V gave up 4 bases and J gave up 0 bases; unmatched junction bases: 11. CDR3 DNA: TGTGCCAGCAGCTCCCTACTAGCGGGAGGCCGTCTCAGCACAGATACGCAGTATTTT. It translates to CASSSLLAGGRLSTDTQYF. The entire variable domain, with the rest obtained from reference TRBV13 and TRBJ2-3, is as follows: AAGVIQSPRHLIKEKRETATLKCYPIPRHDTVYWYQQGPGQDPQFLISFYEKMQSDKGSIPDRFSAQQFSDYHSELNMSSLELGDSALYFCASSSLLAGGRLSTDTQYFGPGTRLTVL.

This chain uses TRBV6-1 with TRBJ1-1; no reliable D call. Trimming stripped 2 bases from V and 1 base from J, with 11 bases between. The CDR3 spans 15 residues. Germline CDR1 reads MNHNS; CDR2 reads SASEGT. CDR3 bases: TGTGCCAGCAGTGAATACGCCAGTGAGAACACTGAAGCTTTCTTT. Amino acids: CASSEYASENTEAFF.

This clone was counted a single time. J is TRBJ2-2 and V is TRBV2, with D possibly being TRBD2 (6 bases). This CDR3 is 16 amino acids long. The germline V gene encodes CDR1 SNHLY and CDR2 FYNNEI. V shed 4 bases and J shed 1 base, with 13 bases lying between them. The CDR3 bases are TGTGCCAGCAGTGTCGGGGCGGGAATGAACACCGGGGAGCTGTTTTTT. Its translation is CASSVGAGMNTGELFF.

This clone was seen once. The CDR3: CASSSMTGGAASGIDNEQFF. The CDR3 bases are TGTGCCAGCAGCTCGATGACAGGGGGCGCAGCTAGCGGGATCGACAATGAGCAGTTCTTC. V is TRBV5-8 and J is TRBJ2-1, with D possibly being TRBD1 (10 bases). Trimming stripped 3 bases from V and 5 bases from J, with 30 bases between. Germline V CDR1 and CDR2: SGHTS, YDEGEE. There are 20 residues in the CDR3. Full variable domain (missing parts from reference TRBV5-8 and TRBJ2-1): EAGVTQSPTHLIKTRGQQATLRCSPISGHTSVYWYQQALGLGLQFLLWYDEGEERNRGNFPPRFSGRQFPNYSSELNVNALELEDSALYLCASSSMTGGAASGIDNEQFFGPGTRLTVL.

The rearrangement links TRBV27 to TRBJ2-3; TRBD2 matches at 9 bases. This CDR3 is 16 amino acids long. The germline CDR1 and CDR2 sequences are MNHEY and SMNVEV (reference sequence). Germline trimming cut 4 bases from V and 6 bases from J; bases unmatched to any gene: 11. CDR3: CASSSPSGTQGDTQYF. The CDR3 nucleotides are TGTGCCAGCAGTTCGCCTAGCGGGACCCAGGGCGATACGCAGTATTTT.

The chain links TRBV25-1 to TRBJ2-7; D ambiguous. Trimming left V 4 bases short and J 2 bases short, with 9 bases between. Germline V gene data show CDR1 as MGHDK and CDR2 as SYGVNS. The CDR3 is 13 residues long. The CDR3 DNA reads TGTGCCAGCAGTGCACTCCCGGCCTACGAGCAGTACTTC. This sequence encodes CASSALPAYEQYF.

The J gene is TRBJ2-1, the V gene TRBV9; 9 bases fit TRBD2. This CDR3 region has 15 residues. V shed 0 bases and J 7 bases; nucleotides not matched to a gene: 5. CDR1 SGDLS and CDR2 YYNGEE come from the germline V gene. CDR3 sequence reads: CASSVASGIMNEQFF. CDR3 DNA: TGTGCCAGCAGCGTAGCTAGCGGGATAATGAATGAGCAGTTCTTC.

The table lists this clone with a count of one. The rearrangement links TRBV10-3 to TRBJ1-2; 7 positions match TRBD1. The germline V gene encodes CDR1 ENHRY and CDR2 SYGVKD. After removal of 5 bases from V and 0 bases from J, the junction contained 9 bases not matched to a gene. The CDR3 runs to 16 residues. CDR3 sequence: CAISSTGTATNYGYTF. CDR3 in DNA: TGTGCCATCAGTTCCACCGGGACAGCCACTAACTATGGCTACACCTTC.

The chain combines TRBV5-1 with TRBJ2-5; perhaps TRBD2 as D (5 bases). The germline CDR1 and CDR2 sequences are SGHRS and YFSETQ. V lost 4 bases, J lost 5 bases, and 18 bases lay in between. The CDR3 length is 15 residues. Here the CDR3 DNA reads TGCGCCAGCAGCCCGACCCCCGAAGGACTGGAGACCCAGTACTTC. This codes for CASSPTPEGLETQYF.

The V and J genes are TRBV5-1 and TRBJ2-1; D not certain. CDR3 length: 15 amino acids. Germline-derived CDR1 and CDR2 are SGHRS and YFSETQ. The V end lost 1 base, the J end lost 0 bases, and 8 bases lay between the germline ends. CDR3 loop: CASSLTANSYNEQFF. CDR3 bases: TGCGCCAGCAGCTTGACAGCTAACTCCTACAATGAGCAGTTCTTC.

The chain carries TRBV5-1 and TRBJ2-3; D not resolved. V was shortened by 4 bases and J by 0 bases, with 18 bases between the two germline ends. CDR1 and CDR2 from the germline V gene are SGHRS and YFSETQ. The CDR3 is made up of 17 amino acids. CDR3 region: CASSGFPTETSTDTQYF. In DNA form, the CDR3 reads TGCGCCAGCAGCGGGTTTCCGACTGAAACTAGCACAGATACGCAGTATTTT.

The rearrangement links TRBV7-9 to TRBJ2-2, with 7 bases that match TRBD1. The CDR3 is 16 residues long. Germline V gene data show CDR1 as SEHNR and CDR2 as FQNEAQ (reference sequence). V trimming: 3 bases; J trimming: 8 bases; junction bases outside the gene matches: 12. The DNA of the CDR3 is TGTGCCAGCAGCTTGAGGGGGCTAGAGAATGTAGGGGAGCTGTTTTTT. Its protein product is CASSLRGLENVGELFF.

The chain couples TRBV9 to TRBJ2-3; 7 bases are shared with TRBD2. The junction had 7 bases not matched to a gene; V was cut back by 0 bases and J by 3 bases. The germline V gene has CDR1 SGDLS and CDR2 YYNGEE. CDR3 size: 16 residues. This CDR3 reads CASSVGPAGFTDTQYF. CDR3 coding DNA: TGTGCCAGCAGCGTAGGCCCAGCGGGATTTACAGATACGCAGTATTTT.